The rows below give T cell receptor beta chains drawn from one sample of a study of blood T cell repertoires in COVID-19. Produced via immunoSEQ multiplex PCR; TCRdb's table is partial and in-frame only. The data contain 15,000 to 20,000 clones, around 85% of them singletons. Sequences were obtained from peripheral blood. These receptor sequences come from a man in his forties with active or convalescent COVID-19. Each CDR3 is given with its conserved first and last residue. Fields, in order: J gene, D gene, clone size, V gene, CDR3 protein, CDR3 DNA. The D gene is left open where the match is weak. Size tells how often a clone was seen (once, few, many) or the class of an expanded clone, and some rows leave it out.

j_call: TRBJ1-2; d_call: NA; clone_size: NA; v_call: TRBV6-5; cdr3_aa: CASSYGGSQTPGGYTF; cdr3_nt: TGTGCCAGCAGTTACGGGGGCTCACAAACTCCCGGGGGCTACACCTTC
j_call: TRBJ1-3; d_call: TRBD1; clone_size: NA; v_call: TRBV5-4; cdr3_aa: CASSWDGRGHGNTIYF; cdr3_nt: TGTGCCAGCAGTTGGGATGGCAGGGGGCATGGAAACACCATATATTTT
j_call: TRBJ2-2; d_call: TRBD1; clone_size: NA; v_call: TRBV25-1; cdr3_aa: CASSGTEDTGELFF; cdr3_nt: TGTGCCAGTTCCGGGACAGAAGACACCGGGGAGCTGTTTTTT
j_call: TRBJ1-2; d_call: TRBD1; clone_size: NA; v_call: TRBV7-2; cdr3_aa: CASSDRQGSYGYTF; cdr3_nt: TGTGCCAGCAGCGATCGACAGGGAAGCTATGGCTACACCTTC
j_call: TRBJ1-6; d_call: NA; clone_size: NA; v_call: TRBV11-3; cdr3_aa: CASSLDYGSPLHF; cdr3_nt: TGTGCCAGCAGCTTAGATTACGGTTCACCCCTCCACTTT
j_call: TRBJ2-1; d_call: TRBD2; clone_size: NA; v_call: TRBV3-1/TRBV3-2; cdr3_aa: CASSQGPTSKVYNEQFF; cdr3_nt: TGTGCCAGCAGCCAAGGCCCGACTAGCAAAGTTTACAATGAGCAGTTCTTC
j_call: TRBJ1-2; d_call: TRBD1; clone_size: NA; v_call: TRBV25-1; cdr3_aa: CASMDRTDGYTF; cdr3_nt: TGTGCCAGCATGGACAGGACCGATGGCTACACCTTC
j_call: TRBJ1-2; d_call: TRBD1; clone_size: few; v_call: TRBV7-9; cdr3_aa: CASSLALGQIDYGYTF; cdr3_nt: TGTGCCAGCAGCTTAGCCCTGGGACAGATTGACTATGGCTACACCTTC
j_call: TRBJ1-5; d_call: TRBD1; clone_size: NA; v_call: TRBV6-5; cdr3_aa: CASRGTGDYDQPQHF; cdr3_nt: TGTGCCAGCAGAGGGACAGGGGACTACGATCAGCCCCAGCATTTT
j_call: TRBJ2-2; d_call: NA; clone_size: once; v_call: TRBV5-1; cdr3_aa: CASREGLANTGELFF; cdr3_nt: TGCGCCAGCAGGGAGGGGCTGGCGAACACCGGGGAGCTGTTTTTT
j_call: TRBJ1-2; d_call: NA; clone_size: NA; v_call: TRBV27; cdr3_aa: CASSLWGVGGYGYTF; cdr3_nt: TGTGCCAGCAGTTTATGGGGGGTGGGGGGCTATGGCTACACCTTC
j_call: TRBJ1-5; d_call: NA; clone_size: few; v_call: TRBV10-3; cdr3_aa: CATYDSYSNQPQHF; cdr3_nt: TGTGCCACGTATGACAGTTATAGCAATCAGCCCCAGCATTTT
j_call: TRBJ1-4; d_call: TRBD1; clone_size: NA; v_call: TRBV18; cdr3_aa: CASSTGAGEKLFF; cdr3_nt: TGTGCCAGCTCCACAGGGGCCGGGGAAAAACTGTTTTTT
j_call: TRBJ1-6; d_call: NA; clone_size: NA; v_call: TRBV7-8; cdr3_aa: CASSLMGRGASPLHF; cdr3_nt: TGTGCCAGCAGCTTAATGGGCAGGGGTGCTTCACCCCTCCACTTT
j_call: TRBJ2-2; d_call: TRBD2; clone_size: NA; v_call: TRBV30; cdr3_aa: CAWSAGASGASSGELFF; cdr3_nt: TGTGCCTGGAGCGCCGGGGCTAGCGGGGCGTCTAGCGGGGAGCTGTTTTTT
j_call: TRBJ2-1; d_call: NA; clone_size: NA; v_call: TRBV6-1; cdr3_aa: CASSDSGVGSEQFF; cdr3_nt: TGTGCCAGCAGTGATTCAGGGGTGGGTTCGGAGCAGTTCTTC
j_call: TRBJ1-1; d_call: TRBD1; clone_size: NA; v_call: TRBV5-1; cdr3_aa: CASSWDRANTEAFF; cdr3_nt: TGCGCCAGCAGCTGGGACAGGGCGAACACTGAAGCTTTCTTT
j_call: TRBJ2-7; d_call: TRBD1; clone_size: NA; v_call: TRBV2; cdr3_aa: CASSQEGGARDEQYF; cdr3_nt: TGTGCCAGCAGTCAAGAAGGGGGCGCCCGGGACGAGCAGTACTTC
j_call: TRBJ1-2; d_call: NA; clone_size: NA; v_call: TRBV7-2; cdr3_aa: CASSLARVGYTF; cdr3_nt: TGTGCCAGCAGCTTAGCTCGGGTGGGCTACACCTTC
j_call: TRBJ2-1; d_call: TRBD2; clone_size: NA; v_call: TRBV11-2; cdr3_aa: CASSPAGGGNEQFF; cdr3_nt: TGTGCCAGCAGCCCAGCGGGGGGGGGTAATGAGCAGTTCTTC
j_call: TRBJ2-5; d_call: NA; clone_size: NA; v_call: TRBV4-1; cdr3_aa: CASSQEALSGETQYF; cdr3_nt: TGCGCCAGCAGCCAAGAGGCCCTCAGCGGGGAGACCCAGTACTTC
j_call: TRBJ2-5; d_call: TRBD2; clone_size: NA; v_call: TRBV7-2; cdr3_aa: CASSLAQYSGGAGVQETQYF; cdr3_nt: TGTGCCAGCAGCTTAGCGCAGTATAGCGGGGGGGCCGGGGTGCAAGAGACCCAGTACTTC
j_call: TRBJ1-2; d_call: TRBD1; clone_size: NA; v_call: TRBV6-5; cdr3_aa: CASSRLGGTNYGYTF; cdr3_nt: TGTGCCAGCAGCCGTCTAGGGGGCACTAACTATGGCTACACCTTC
j_call: TRBJ2-2; d_call: NA; clone_size: NA; v_call: TRBV29-1; cdr3_aa: CSVGRFLRDTGELFF; cdr3_nt: TGCAGCGTTGGTAGGTTCCTCAGGGACACCGGGGAGCTGTTTTTT
j_call: TRBJ2-5; d_call: NA; clone_size: once; v_call: TRBV5-1; cdr3_aa: CASSLGRVEETQYF; cdr3_nt: TGCGCCAGCAGCTTGGGACGGGTGGAAGAGACCCAGTACTTC
j_call: TRBJ2-5; d_call: NA; clone_size: NA; v_call: TRBV5-1; cdr3_aa: CASSLTGVGETQYF; cdr3_nt: TGCGCCAGCAGCTTGACGGGAGTAGGGGAGACCCAGTACTTC